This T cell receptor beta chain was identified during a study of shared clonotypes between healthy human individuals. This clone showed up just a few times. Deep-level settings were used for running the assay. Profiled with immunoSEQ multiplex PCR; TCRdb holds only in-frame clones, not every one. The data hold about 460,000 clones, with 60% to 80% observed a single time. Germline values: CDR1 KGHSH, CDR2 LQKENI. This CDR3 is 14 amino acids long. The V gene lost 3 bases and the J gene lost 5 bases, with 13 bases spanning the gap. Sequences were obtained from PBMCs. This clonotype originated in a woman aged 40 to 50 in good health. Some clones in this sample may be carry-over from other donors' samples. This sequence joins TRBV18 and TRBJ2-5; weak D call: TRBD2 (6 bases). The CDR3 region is CASSPSPSGETQYF. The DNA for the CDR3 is TGTGCCAGCTCACCGTCTCCGAGCGGGGAGACCCAGTACTTC.